This TCR beta chain was sequenced for a study of human T cells and chemical hapten exposure (dated by TCRdb to the early 2020s). Broadly, across the study: For sensitization, 2% DPC in acetone was applied to a 2 cm by 2 cm area of upper inner arm skin. Patients additionally received weekly therapeutic DPC doses to the scalp throughout the roughly 25-week study period. Patch testing was performed on the upper back with Finn chambers containing 0.01% DPC, and the patch tests were scored after 6 days according to International Contact Dermatitis Research Group standards. Most of the patients in the cohort were female, and the cohort covered alopecia areata with under or over 50% scalp involvement, alopecia totalis and alopecia universalis. The libraries were sequenced as a pool, and the TCR yield per sample differed mostly because of small variations in library volumes within the pool. The study tracked peripheral blood TCR repertoire changes in vivo during primary and secondary sensitization to the hapten diphenylcyclopropenone (DPC) in alopecia patients. Blood was sampled from patients pre-sensitization (week 0) and at 2, 6 and about 24 weeks after DPC sensitization. Under 30 alopecia patients gave blood for TCR sequencing at one to four time points (pre-sensitization, 2, 6 and 24 weeks).

Read against the paper, the sample's time point label means: pre-sensitization, week 0. The treatment or condition label corresponds to: therapeutic diphenylcyclopropenone sensitization with weekly scalp DPC. Blood at each patch-test visit was drawn before the patch test was applied. Patients were considered eligible if aged 18 to 70, diagnosed with alopecia and deemed suitable for DPC therapy, and patients were excluded if pregnant. Total RNA was extracted from unfractionated whole blood that had been collected in Tempus Blood RNA tubes. Libraries were made using RACE. The reads were generated on a NextSeq 500. During library preparation, unique molecular identifiers were attached to individual cDNA molecules so that TCRs could be counted quantitatively and reproducibly. For every blood RNA sample, sequencing covered both the TCR alpha and TCR beta chains. The paper's data handling went like this. Samples had a median of roughly 91,000 TCRs, with a range from about 23,224 to 750,000. V, J and CDR3 annotation of the TCR reads was carried out using the Decombinator software suite. Every sample was subsampled to the same number of TCRs (28,000) for the PS versus PT1 abundance plots. TCRs were defined as expanded if absent before sensitization and observed at least eight times at the 2-week time point. TCRdb reprocessed the public reads (quality trimming at Q25 with fastp, clone calling with MiXCR) and kept in-frame beta chains. Identical CDR3 protein sequences are pooled into one entry, listed with their most common genes and DNA. These V and J calls rely on TCRdb rather than the paper's analysis. The sample contains 180,000 or so distinct CDR3 sequences, roughly 30% of them found a single time. Together, the top ten hold roughly 3% of the sample.

General conclusions and limits of the study: The number of TCRs above 1 in 1000 frequency did not change with DPC sensitization; there was no evidence of global repertoire structure alterations. Compared with pre-sensitization or healthy control sets, expanded TCRs formed significantly more large CDR3 similarity clusters, which is consistent with antigen-driven responses. Patch test score correlated positively with the number of PT1 expanded TCRs, reaching significance at thresholds 8, 16 and 32 but not at 4. Because all patients had alopecia, a presumed autoimmune disease, the immune response of the patients might differ from that of healthy individuals. Repeated subsampling changed both the strength of the expansion versus patch-test correlation and the threshold at which the correlation became significant.

For this chain, trimming is 0 bases at the V end and 4 bases at the J end, and the number of junction bases without a gene match is 3. The CDR3 runs 14 amino acids, cysteine and phenylalanine included. Only the CDR3 portion is preserved as DNA: 42 bases, with reading frame beginning at the first base. CDR1 and CDR2, per the germline V gene, are SGHRS and YFSETQ. In the case of this clonotype: Its binding antigen is unknown. Base quality data are lacking; no much larger clone is found one base away.

The material sequenced was whole blood, taken in connection with sensitization to the hapten diphenylcyclopropenone (DPC). The sequence joins TRBV5-1 to TRBJ2-5, with 7 junctional bases fitting TRBD1. This TCR derives from a woman under 40 with alopecia areata. Some clones in this sample may be carry-over from other donors' samples. The CDR3 has the sequence CASSLEQGRETQYF. In nucleotides, the sequence is TGCGCCAGCAGCTTGGAACAGGGGCGAGAGACCCAGTACTTC. When the CDR3 is completed using the reference TRBV5-1 and TRBJ2-5 genes on either side, the full variable domain is KAGVTQTPRYLIKTRGQQVTLSCSPISGHRSVSWYQQTPGQGLQFLFEYFSETQRNKGNFPGRFSGRQFSNSRSEMNVSTLELGDSALYLCASSLEQGRETQYFGPGTRLLVL.